The text below deals with one T cell receptor beta chain. The target antigen is unknown. This sample was taken from a study of T cells in Graves' hyperthyroidism and ophthalmopathy. Patients aged 18 to 65 had newly diagnosed hyperthyroidism of under 2 months' duration. It was 10 ml of fresh peripheral blood that supplied the PBMCs. Whole-study results and caveats: Peripheral blood also featured most of the thyroid clonotypes expanded above 0.001.

V lost 4 bases and J lost 4, with 14 bases in between. The CDR3 runs to 14 residues. CDR1 and CDR2 (germline): SGDLS, YYNGEE. The source material, RNA transcripts, was used to amplify TCR beta CDR3 regions. The TCR CDR3 first-round RT-PCR relied on the HTBI primer set. TCRdb re-derived calls from the multiplex PCR reads in MiXCR, one entry per CDR3 protein. The table includes approximately 870,000 distinct CDR3 sequences, 38% detected once. This chain connects TRBV9 to TRBJ2-5, with a possible D match to TRBD2 (6 bases). The sequence came from a man younger than 35 with Graves' hyperthyroidism. The sample consisted of blood. The DNA for the CDR3 is TGTGCCAGCAGCATGGGGACTCTCCCAGAGACCCAGTACTTC. It is translated as CASSMGTLPETQYF.